This TCR beta chain was recorded in a study of T cell changes during pregnancy in multiple sclerosis. This clone was picked up a small number of times. Sequencing used immunoSEQ multiplex PCR; TCRdb keeps in-frame clones, though not all of them. The sample has 100,000 or so clones, approximately 94% seen once. The germline V gene has CDR1 MNHEY and CDR2 SMNVEV (reference sequence). V was cut by 3 bases and J by 6 bases, with 11 bases left in between. The CDR3 totals 14 residues. The sequence was obtained from a female donor with multiple sclerosis, enrolled in a pregnancy study. The input for sequencing was peripheral blood, taken after pregnancy. This chain joins TRBV27 and TRBJ2-2; tentative D call: TRBD1 (6 bases). The CDR3 loop reads CASSLNREPGELFF. The CDR3, as DNA: TGTGCCAGCAGTTTGAACAGGGAACCCGGGGAGCTGTTTTTT.